This TCR beta chain came from a study of cytomegalovirus exposure and HLA in healthy donors. Overall study results and limits: The listing of fewer than 200 TCR beta chains classed them as cytomegalovirus-associated. A prior analysis recorded that most TCR beta V segments were productive about 87% or about 30% of the time.

V was clipped by 11 bases and J by 4 bases, with 14 bases between them. Germline CDR1 is MDHEN and CDR2 is SYDVKM. There are 12 residues in the CDR3. The primer mix had 60 Vbeta and 13 Jbeta primers. The repertoire was sequenced with immunoSEQ multiplex PCR; TCRdb's copy has only in-frame clones and lacks some. This table has some 150,000 clones, 65% to 85% appearing once. This clone was seen a few times. Its matching antigen is unknown. What was sequenced was PBMCs. This TCR was recovered from a woman in her forties in good health and CMV-seropositive. This rearrangement joins TRBV28 to TRBJ1-2; maybe TRBD1 (6 bases). The CDR3 nucleotides are TGTGCCCACGGCGAGACAGGCTATGGCTACACCTTC. It translates to CAHGETGYGYTF.